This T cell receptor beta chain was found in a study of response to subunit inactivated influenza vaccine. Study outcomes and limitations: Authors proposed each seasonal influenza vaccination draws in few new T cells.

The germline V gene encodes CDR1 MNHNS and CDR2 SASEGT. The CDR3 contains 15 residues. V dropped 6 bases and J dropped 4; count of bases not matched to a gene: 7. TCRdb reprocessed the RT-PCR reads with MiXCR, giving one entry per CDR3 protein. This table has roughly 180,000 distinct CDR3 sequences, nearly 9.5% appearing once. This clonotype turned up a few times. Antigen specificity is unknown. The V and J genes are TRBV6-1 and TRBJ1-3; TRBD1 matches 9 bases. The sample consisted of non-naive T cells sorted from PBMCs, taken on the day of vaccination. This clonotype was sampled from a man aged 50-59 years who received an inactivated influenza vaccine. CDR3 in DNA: TGTGCCAGCAGCTCGGACAGGGGCCGAGGAAACACCATATATTTT. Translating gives CASSSDRGRGNTIYF.